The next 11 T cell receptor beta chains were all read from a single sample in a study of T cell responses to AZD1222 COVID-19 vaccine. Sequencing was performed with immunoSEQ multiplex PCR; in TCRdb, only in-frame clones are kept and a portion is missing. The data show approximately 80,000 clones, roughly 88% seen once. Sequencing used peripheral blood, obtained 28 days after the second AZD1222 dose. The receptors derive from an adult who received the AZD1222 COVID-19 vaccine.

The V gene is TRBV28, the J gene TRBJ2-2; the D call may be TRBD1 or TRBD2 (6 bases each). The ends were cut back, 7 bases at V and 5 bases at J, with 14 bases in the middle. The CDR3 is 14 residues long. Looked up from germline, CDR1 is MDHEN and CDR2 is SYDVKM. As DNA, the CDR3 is TGTGCCAGCACCCCTGGGGGGCGGACCGGGGAGCTGTTTTTT. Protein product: CASTPGGRTGELFF.

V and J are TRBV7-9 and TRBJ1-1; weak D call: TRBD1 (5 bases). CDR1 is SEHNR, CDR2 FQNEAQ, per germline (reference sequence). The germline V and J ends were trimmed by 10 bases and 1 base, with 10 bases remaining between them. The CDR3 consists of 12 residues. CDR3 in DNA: TGTGCCATCGAGGGGAGGAACACTGAAGCTTTCTTT. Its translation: CAIEGRNTEAFF.

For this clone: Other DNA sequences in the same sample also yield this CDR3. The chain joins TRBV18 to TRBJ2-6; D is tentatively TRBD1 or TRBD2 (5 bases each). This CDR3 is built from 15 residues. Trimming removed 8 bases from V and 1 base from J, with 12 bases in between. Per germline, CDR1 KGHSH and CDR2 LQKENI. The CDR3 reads CASQGESSGANVLTF. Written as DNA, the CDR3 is TGTGCCAGCCAGGGAGAATCATCTGGGGCCAACGTCCTGACTTTC.

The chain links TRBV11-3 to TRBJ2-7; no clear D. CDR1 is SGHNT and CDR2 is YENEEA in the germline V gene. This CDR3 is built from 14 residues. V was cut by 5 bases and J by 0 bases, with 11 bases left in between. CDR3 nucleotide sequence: TGTGCCAGCAGCCCGCGACACTCCTCCTACGAGCAGTACTTC. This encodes CASSPRHSSYEQYF.

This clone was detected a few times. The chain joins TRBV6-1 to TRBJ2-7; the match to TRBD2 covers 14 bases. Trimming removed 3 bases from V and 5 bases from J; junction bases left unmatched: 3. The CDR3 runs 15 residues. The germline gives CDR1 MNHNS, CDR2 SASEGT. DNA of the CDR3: TGTGCCAGCAGTGAGACTAGCGGGGGGGCGAACGAGCAGTACTTC. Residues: CASSETSGGANEQYF.

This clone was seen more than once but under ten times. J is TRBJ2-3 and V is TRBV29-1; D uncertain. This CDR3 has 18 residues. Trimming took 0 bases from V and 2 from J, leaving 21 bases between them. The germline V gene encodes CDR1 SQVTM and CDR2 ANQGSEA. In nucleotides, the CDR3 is TGCAGCGTTGAAGATGGGCTGGGGAAGGACCAACCCACAGATACGCAGTATTTT. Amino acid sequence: CSVEDGLGKDQPTDTQYF.

The chain's CDR3 is CAVEPHGYTF. Here the CDR3 DNA reads TGTGCCGTTGAACCTCATGGCTACACCTTC. The V call is TRBV6-5, the J call TRBJ1-2; the D is unclear. The CDR3 consists of 10 residues. V was clipped by 11 bases and J by 6 bases, with 10 bases between them. Germline V CDR1 and CDR2: MNHEY, SVGAGI.

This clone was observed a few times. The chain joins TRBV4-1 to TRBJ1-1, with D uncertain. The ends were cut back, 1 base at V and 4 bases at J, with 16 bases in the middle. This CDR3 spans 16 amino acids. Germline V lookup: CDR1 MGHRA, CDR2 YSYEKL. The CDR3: CASSQGQGRSATEAFF. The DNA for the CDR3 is TGCGCCAGCAGCCAAGGTCAAGGGCGTTCGGCCACTGAAGCTTTCTTT.

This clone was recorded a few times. DNA of the CDR3: TGTGCCAGCAGCTTGGGAGACAGGGGAACACCCCTCCACTTT. Protein sequence: CASSLGDRGTPLHF. The chain couples TRBV5-4 to TRBJ1-6; 8 bases match TRBD1. The length of the CDR3 is 14 residues. After removal of 0 bases from V and 11 bases from J, the junction contained 4 bases not matched to a gene. The germline V gene has CDR1 SGHNT and CDR2 YYREEE (reference sequence).

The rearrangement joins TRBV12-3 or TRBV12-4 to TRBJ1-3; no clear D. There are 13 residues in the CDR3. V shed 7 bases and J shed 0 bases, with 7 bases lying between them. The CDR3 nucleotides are TGTGCCAGCAAACACAGCTCTGGAAACACCATATATTTT. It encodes CASKHSSGNTIYF.

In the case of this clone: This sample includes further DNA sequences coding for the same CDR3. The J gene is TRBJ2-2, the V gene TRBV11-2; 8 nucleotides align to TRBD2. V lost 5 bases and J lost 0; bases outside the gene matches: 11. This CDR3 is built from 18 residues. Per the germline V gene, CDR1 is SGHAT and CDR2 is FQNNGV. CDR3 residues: CASSPGGRGAPNTGELFF. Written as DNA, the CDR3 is TGTGCCAGCAGCCCTGGGGGGCGGGGGGCCCCGAACACCGGGGAGCTGTTTTTT.